This T cell receptor (beta chain) emerged from a study of regulatory and conventional T cells in RAG deficiency. This CDR3 has 14 residues. Per germline, CDR1 SGHVS and CDR2 FQNEAQ. Unmatched junction bases numbered 3, after V lost 5 bases and J lost 3 bases. Sequencing was performed with immunoSEQ multiplex PCR; in TCRdb, only in-frame clones are kept and a portion is missing. The table records about 8,000 clones, approximately 95% of them present only once. Genomic DNA came from blood regulatory T cells gated CD4+ CD25-high CD127-low. These data were likewise used in another study, on regulatory T cells. That paper adds: Amplification used 52 TRBV primers and 13 TRBJ primers.

Sequenced: CD127- CD25+ CD4+ Tregs sorted from blood. This clonotype was obtained from a human donor in good health. The chain has TRBV7-8 and TRBJ2-2; 7 positions match TRBD2. CDR3 nucleotide sequence: TGTGCCAGCAGCCTAGGACTAGACACCGGGGAGCTGTTTTTT. The encoded protein is CASSLGLDTGELFF.